Included here is one T cell receptor beta chain sequence, with context. The source of the sample is a study of blood T cell repertoires in COVID-19. Study-level information: Spain, Italy and the United States supplied samples that represented acute and convalescent COVID-19. T cells, B-cell-depleted T cells, or PBMCs supplied cDNA or gDNA.

Trimming pared 6 bases from V and 7 bases from J, leaving 13 bases between. From germline, CDR1 is MNHEY and CDR2 SVGAGI. The CDR3 length is 14 residues. Source study methods: Cell counts per sample came from amplifying reference gene primers. Profiling relied on immunoSEQ multiplex PCR, and the TCRdb table lists in-frame clones only, not all of them. V and J calls and clone size follow that table, whereas D and trimming were derived from the DNA. This sample has about 230,000 clones; approximately 83% occur once, and the top ten carry 27%. The rearrangement uses TRBV6-5 and TRBJ1-6, with no clear D. Input material: peripheral blood. The TCR originated in a man aged 40-50 years with acute or convalescent COVID-19. The DNA of the CDR3 is TGTGCCAGCAGCTACGGGAGGGAGAATTCACCCCTCCACTTT. The encoded protein is CASSYGRENSPLHF.